What follows describes a single T cell receptor beta chain. No cognate antigen has been identified for it. One base away there is no much larger clone; base qualities are not given. RNA was extracted using the RNeasy kit, and about 0.5 to 1 ug of the RNA was reverse transcribed with random hexamers. The immunoSEQ multiplex PCR assay, covering 54 Vbeta and 13 Jbeta segments, was used to amplify TCR beta CDR3 regions. Bias from PCR amplification was corrected by using a synthetic template baseline for primer optimization and for computational correction. In the source study's methods: Reads were annotated to V, D and J genes per IMGT and analyzed with immunoSEQ Analyzer, keeping only productive sequences. To calculate clonality, Shannon entropy was normalized by log2 of the number of productive unique sequences and then subtracted from one. For each patient and control, public and private clones were evaluated within the 100 most prevalent clones. A clone was defined as Susac-specific if it was absent from the healthy and MS cohorts, from 1052 published viral clones and from other ImmuneACCESS disease sequences. The public reads were reanalyzed by TCRdb: fastp trimming at Q25, MiXCR alignment, in-frame beta chains only. Each CDR3 protein appears once, grouped with its most common genes and DNA. The V and J calls and clone size come from TCRdb's table, not from the authors' own analysis. The sample table contains approximately 71,000 distinct CDR3 sequences; only one count was recorded for 96% of them. The ten largest clones add up to 0.085% to 0.14% of the sample.

This sample was taken from a study of CD8 T cells in Susac syndrome (dated by TCRdb to between 2018 and 2020). About the study as a whole: The study used repertoire sequencing to test whether antigen drove CD8+ T cell activation and differentiation in Susac syndrome. General conclusions and limits of the study: The study acknowledged that relatively few individuals were included in the TCR sequencing and HLA analysis.

High-throughput TCR beta sequencing profiled peripheral blood CD8+ and CD4+ T cells from healthy donors, Susac syndrome patients and multiple sclerosis patients. The multiple sclerosis controls were treatment-naive patients who had stable or active relapsing-remitting disease and met the revised McDonald criteria. Bulk CD8+ and CD4+ T cells were purified magnetically by negative isolation, whereas CD8+ TEMRA cells were enriched by FACS. Blood was collected in EDTA tubes and processed within 24 hours, with PBMCs isolated through density gradient centrifugation. PBMCs intended for TCR sequencing were cryopreserved in liquid nitrogen and thawed later in a water bath at 37 degrees C. The sorted or isolated CD4+, CD8+ and CD8+ TEMRA cells had a purity of 90% or higher. The sequencing input was CD4+ T cells from PBMCs. The TCR was taken from a human donor with multiple sclerosis.

The CDR3 sequence is CSAAQGTANEKLFF. The DNA is TGCAGCGCCGCACAGGGGACAGCTAATGAAAAACTGTTTTTT. The chain uses TRBV29-1 and TRBJ1-4, with 7 bases matching TRBD1. Trimming accounts for 7 bases at V and 3 bases at J, while the number of junction bases matched to no gene is 8. Reading the germline V gene gives CDR1 SQVTM and CDR2 ANQGSEA. From cysteine to phenylalanine, the CDR3 is 14 amino acids long. Only the CDR3 part of the read is kept: 42 bases, read in frame from the first base. The CDR3 plus the reference TRBV29-1 and TRBJ1-4 genes for the other parts give the full variable domain: SAVISQKPSRDICQRGTSLTIQCQVDSQVTMMFWYRQQPGQSLTLIATANQGSEATYESGFVIDKFPISRPNLTFSTLTVSNMSPEDSSIYLCSAAQGTANEKLFFGSGTQLSVL.